This T cell receptor (beta chain) was captured in a study of T cells in women clearing cervical HPV infection. Whole-study context: Cases' blood sampling followed lesion detection by median roughly 150 days (90 to 200). With HLA typing for only a few women, HLA confounding remains possible.

Comment on this clone: The read ends 3 residues before the CDR3 terminus; that terminus is restored from the germline J gene.

After removal of 5 bases from V and 4 bases from J, the junction contained 5 bases not matched to a gene. The CDR3 extends over 14 amino acids. Germline V gives CDR1 MNHEY, CDR2 SVGEGT. Genomic DNA, averaging roughly 1,200 ng per sample, yielded TCR beta CDR3 via immunoSEQ. Profiling relied on immunoSEQ multiplex PCR, and the TCRdb table lists in-frame clones only, not all of them. The table gives some 14,000 clones; the top ten clones make up under 9% of it. The chain recombines TRBV6-2 or TRBV6-3 with TRBJ1-1; 9 bases match TRBD1. This receptor was obtained from a woman aged 18-69 years with a cervical HPV16 infection that either progressed to CIN3+ or cleared (not recorded which). The sample comprised blood buffy coat. CDR3 DNA, as far as it was read: TGTGCCAGCAGTCCGTTACAGGGGGCCACTGAA. Its translation: CASSPLQGATE. The entire CDR3 protein is CASSPLQGATEAFF.